The text below deals with one T cell receptor (beta chain). The antigen remains unidentified. These data come from a study of healthy donors' naive CD4 and CD8 T cells. Overall study findings and caveats: Roughly 13% of CD4/CD8 propensity variance appeared explained by V, J and CDR3 charge.

TCR libraries were built from 500 to 600 ng of total RNA by linear amplification. A single record per CDR3 protein comes from TCRdb applying MiXCR to the reads. The profile shows roughly 200,000 distinct CDR3 sequences, 65% to 80% of them singletons. The germline V gene has CDR1 SGHNT and CDR2 YYREEE (reference sequence). The CDR3 has 16 residues. The V end was cut by 1 base, the J end by 2 bases, with 14 bases between. Sequenced: naive CD4+ and CD8+ T cells sorted from blood, pooled from several donors. The chain joins TRBV5-4 to TRBJ2-3; no clear D. This sequence originates from a pool of human donors in good health; the sample pools cells from several healthy donors. The CDR3 here is CASSLMSVRVTDTQYF. The CDR3 DNA is TGTGCCAGCAGCTTGATGAGTGTTAGAGTCACAGATACGCAGTATTTT.